This T cell receptor (beta chain) came from a study of blood T cell repertoires in COVID-19. With 3 bases clipped from V and 5 bases from J, the junction kept 4 bases outside the gene matches. CDR3 length: 14 amino acids. CDR1 and CDR2 from the germline V gene are MNHNY and SVGAGI (reference sequence). Original data processing: Reference gene primers were amplified, and this amplification served to estimate nucleated cell counts. Sequenced by immunoSEQ multiplex PCR; TCRdb stores in-frame clones only, minus some. That table supplies the V and J calls and clone size; D and trimming were determined from the DNA. This table has some 190,000 clones, about 85% appearing once.

Material: peripheral blood. The V gene is TRBV6-6, the J gene TRBJ2-7, with 10 bases identical to TRBD1. The sequence was obtained from a person in their 70s with COVID-19, enrolled during active disease. DNA for the CDR3: TGTGCCAGCAGTTATGACAGGGGGCTGAACGAGCAGTACTTC. This sequence encodes CASSYDRGLNEQYF.